The next 14 T cell receptor beta chains were all read from a single sample in a study of blood T cell repertoires in COVID-19. The table came from immunoSEQ multiplex PCR; TCRdb's copy has only in-frame clones and leaves some out. The sample yields approximately 300,000 clones, roughly 86% seen once. Sequencing input: peripheral blood. The receptor set was obtained from a woman in her fifties or sixties with acute or convalescent COVID-19.

This chain joins TRBV7-3 and TRBJ2-1; 11 nucleotides agree with TRBD2. The CDR3 is made up of 16 amino acids. From germline, CDR1 is SGHTA and CDR2 FQGTGA. V gave up 5 bases and J gave up 6 bases; unmatched junction bases: 9. The CDR3 loop is CASSRQTSGDANEQFF. CDR3 sequence (DNA): TGTGCCAGCAGCCGGCAGACTAGCGGGGACGCCAATGAGCAGTTCTTC.

V is TRBV4-1 and J is TRBJ1-3; 7 nucleotides match TRBD1. Germline V gene data show CDR1 as MGHRA and CDR2 as YSYEKL. The CDR3 runs to 16 residues. V shed 4 bases, J shed 1 base, and the junction held 7 bases outside the gene matches. Written as DNA, the CDR3 is TGCGCCAGCAGCCGGACAGGAGGGTCATCTGGAAACACCATATATTTT. This gives the protein CASSRTGGSSGNTIYF.

V usage is TRBV5-4 and J usage is TRBJ1-1, with 7 bases matching TRBD1. The CDR3 sequence is 14 residues long. With V trimmed by 4 bases and J by 1 base, 4 bases remained unmatched. Germline-derived CDR1 and CDR2 are SGHNT and YYREEE (reference sequence). The CDR3 protein is CASSTRTGNTEAFF. The CDR3 nucleotides are TGTGCCAGCAGCACCAGGACAGGGAACACTGAAGCTTTCTTT.

The chain is built from TRBV24-1 and TRBJ1-2, with 7 bases lining up with TRBD1. Trimming removed 1 base from V and 4 bases from J; junction bases left unmatched: 11. The CDR3 is 17 amino acids. Germline loops: CDR1 KGHDR, CDR2 SFDVKD. CDR3 nucleotide sequence: TGTGCCACCAGTGATTTATTAGGGACAGCCTCGGTCTATGGCTACACCTTC. Translation gives CATSDLLGTASVYGYTF.

This clone has a handful of counts. The rearrangement uses TRBV5-1 and TRBJ1-3; D uncertain. Germline CDR1 SGHRS, CDR2 YFSETQ. V was shortened by 0 bases and J by 1 base, with 8 bases between the two germline ends. The CDR3 totals 15 residues. CDR3 protein: CASSLDAGSGNTIYF. CDR3 DNA: TGCGCCAGCAGCTTGGACGCGGGTTCTGGAAACACCATATATTTT. Drawing the rest from reference TRBV5-1 and TRBJ1-3, the complete variable domain is KAGVTQTPRYLIKTRGQQVTLSCSPISGHRSVSWYQQTPGQGLQFLFEYFSETQRNKGNFPGRFSGRQFSNSRSEMNVSTLELGDSALYLCASSLDAGSGNTIYFGEGSWLTVV.

The genes are TRBV4-2 and TRBJ2-1; D is unclear. Trimming removed 3 bases from V and 8 bases from J, with 11 bases in between. The V gene's germline CDR1 is LGHNA and CDR2 YNFKEQ. There are 13 residues in the CDR3. Written as DNA, the CDR3 is TGTGCCAGCAGCCACGCCGGTGCGGATGAGCAGTTCTTC. Translating gives CASSHAGADEQFF.

The chain uses TRBV19 and TRBJ2-7; tentatively, D is TRBD1 (6 bases). CDR1 LNHDA and CDR2 SQIVND come from the germline V gene (reference sequence). Trimming stripped 6 bases from V and 4 bases from J, with 16 bases between. This CDR3 comprises 14 residues. The CDR3 sequence: CASSRTARGYEQYF. The CDR3 nucleotides read TGTGCCAGTAGCCGGACAGCCCGAGGGTACGAGCAGTACTTC.

The rearrangement uses TRBV18 and TRBJ1-5, with a possible D match to TRBD1 (5 bases). V was shortened by 6 bases and J by 2 bases, with 11 bases between the two germline ends. The CDR3 contains 14 residues. Germline values: CDR1 KGHSH, CDR2 LQKENI. Here the CDR3 DNA reads TGTGCCAGCTCCCCCAGGGAGGGCAATCAGCCCCAGCATTTT. It translates to CASSPREGNQPQHF.

The chain carries TRBV28 and TRBJ1-4; D is possibly TRBD1 (6 bases). V lost 6 bases and J 4 bases, leaving 12 bases between the germline ends. CDR3 length equals 14 residues. The germline CDR1 and CDR2 sequences are MDHEN and SYDVKM. This CDR3 is CASRIQGFNEKLFF. DNA of the CDR3: TGTGCCAGCAGGATACAGGGTTTTAATGAAAAACTGTTTTTT.

The chain uses TRBV7-8 and TRBJ2-5; D is uncertain. V was cut by 5 bases and J by 5 bases, with 6 bases left in between. CDR1 is SGHVS and CDR2 is FQNEAQ in the germline V gene. The CDR3 totals 11 residues. Written as DNA, the CDR3 is TGTGCCAGCAGCCCCGGGGAGACCCAGTACTTC. The encoded protein is CASSPGETQYF.

The CDR3: CASSRTANQPQHF. As DNA, the CDR3 is TGTGCCAGCAGCCGGACAGCTAATCAGCCCCAGCATTTT. The chain links TRBV7-2 to TRBJ1-5, with D possibly matching TRBD1 (6 bases). This CDR3 has 13 amino acids. Trimming removed 5 bases from V and 4 bases from J, with 9 bases in between. In germline, CDR1 is SGHTA, CDR2 FQGNSA. Full variable domain (missing parts from reference TRBV7-2 and TRBJ1-5): GAGVSQSPSNKVTEKGKDVELRCDPISGHTALYWYRQSLGQGLEFLIYFQGNSAPDKSGLPSDRFSAERTGGSVSTLTIQRTQQEDSAVYLCASSRTANQPQHFGDGTRLSIL.

The V gene is TRBV29-1, the J gene TRBJ2-3; TRBD2 matches at 9 bases. CDR1 is SQVTM and CDR2 is ANQGSEA in the germline V gene. V was clipped by 4 bases and J by 2 bases; unmatched bases: 10. This CDR3 has 16 residues. The CDR3 DNA is TGCAGCGTTGGAGGACGCGGGAGGGCGGACACAGATACGCAGTATTTT. This gives the protein CSVGGRGRADTDTQYF.

The rearrangement uses TRBV7-8 and TRBJ1-2, with D perhaps TRBD1 (5 bases). There are 18 residues in the CDR3. Trimming cost V 1 base and J 2 bases, with 20 bases left between them. Germline loops: CDR1 SGHVS, CDR2 FQNEAQ. CDR3 DNA: TGTGCCAGCAGCTTAGTCTTGATTCCAGGGATAACCAACTATGGCTACACCTTC. Its protein product is CASSLVLIPGITNYGYTF.

The chain uses TRBV5-1 and TRBJ1-2; 8 nucleotides match TRBD1. This CDR3 is built from 15 residues. J was trimmed by 5 bases and V by 1 base; bases with no gene match: 7. Germline loops: CDR1 SGHRS, CDR2 YFSETQ. The CDR3, as DNA: TGCGCCAGCAGCTTGAGTGACAGGGGACAGTATGGCTACACCTTC. Its protein product is CASSLSDRGQYGYTF.